This T cell receptor beta chain was captured in a study of shared clonotypes between healthy human individuals. Terminally differentiated effector memory CD45RA+ cells were excluded by CCR7 positive selection of CD45RO-negative cells. General study points: Sharing across four donors was highest in naive CD4 (around 5%) and lowest in memory CD8 (roughly 0.4%). Sequencing of the sorted subsets was shown by rarefaction to be incomplete despite large depth.

For this clone: Its antigen is unidentified.

The assay was immunoSEQ multiplex PCR, and TCRdb's table has in-frame clones only and misses some. The sample shows around 1.9 million clones, 85% to 95% of them seen only once. The germline V gene has CDR1 SGHDT and CDR2 YYEEEE. Trimming cost V 2 bases and J 5 bases, with 14 bases left between them. The CDR3 has 15 residues. The rearrangement uses TRBV5-6 and TRBJ1-5; D call uncertain. The origin of this receptor is a young man in good health. Some clones in this sample may be carry-over from other donors' samples. The specimen sequenced was naive CD8+ T cells from PBMCs. The DNA for the CDR3 is TGTGCCAGCAGCTTTGGGTCTGCCCTGGATCAGCCCCAGCATTTT. Its translation: CASSFGSALDQPQHF. The full variable domain, completed using reference TRBV5-6 and TRBJ1-5, is DAGVTQSPTHLIKTRGQQVTLRCSPKSGHDTVSWYQQALGQGPQFIFQYYEEEERQRGNFPDRFSGHQFPNYSSELNVNALLLGDSALYLCASSFGSALDQPQHFGDGTRLSIL.